The table lists the clone carrying this T cell receptor beta chain with a count of one. Its antigen is undetermined. This entry comes from a study of OX40 agonist ivuxolimab in advanced cancers. Study as a whole: Patients took ivuxolimab, an agonistic anti-OX40 (CD134) antibody. Findings of the study overall: Antigen targets of the expanded peripheral T cells went undetermined.

Libraries were prepared by immunoSEQ multiplex PCR; TCRdb keeps only in-frame clonotypes and omits some of them. The sample lists under 80,000 clones, 88% occurring once. The CDR3 sequence is 13 residues long. Germline V lookup: CDR1 LNHDA, CDR2 SQIVND (reference sequence). Trimming at V came to 5 bases and at J to 6 bases, leaving 3 bases not matched to a gene. This TCR was recovered from an adult with an advanced solid tumor such as melanoma, head and neck, liver or kidney cancer. This material consisted of CD4+ or CD8+ T cells sorted from blood, taken in a trial of the OX40 agonist ivuxolimab. The chain combines TRBV19 with TRBJ2-1; 8 positions agree with TRBD2. CDR3 in amino acids: CASSSGTSNEQFF. The DNA for the CDR3 is TGTGCCAGTAGTTCCGGGACTAGCAATGAGCAGTTCTTC.